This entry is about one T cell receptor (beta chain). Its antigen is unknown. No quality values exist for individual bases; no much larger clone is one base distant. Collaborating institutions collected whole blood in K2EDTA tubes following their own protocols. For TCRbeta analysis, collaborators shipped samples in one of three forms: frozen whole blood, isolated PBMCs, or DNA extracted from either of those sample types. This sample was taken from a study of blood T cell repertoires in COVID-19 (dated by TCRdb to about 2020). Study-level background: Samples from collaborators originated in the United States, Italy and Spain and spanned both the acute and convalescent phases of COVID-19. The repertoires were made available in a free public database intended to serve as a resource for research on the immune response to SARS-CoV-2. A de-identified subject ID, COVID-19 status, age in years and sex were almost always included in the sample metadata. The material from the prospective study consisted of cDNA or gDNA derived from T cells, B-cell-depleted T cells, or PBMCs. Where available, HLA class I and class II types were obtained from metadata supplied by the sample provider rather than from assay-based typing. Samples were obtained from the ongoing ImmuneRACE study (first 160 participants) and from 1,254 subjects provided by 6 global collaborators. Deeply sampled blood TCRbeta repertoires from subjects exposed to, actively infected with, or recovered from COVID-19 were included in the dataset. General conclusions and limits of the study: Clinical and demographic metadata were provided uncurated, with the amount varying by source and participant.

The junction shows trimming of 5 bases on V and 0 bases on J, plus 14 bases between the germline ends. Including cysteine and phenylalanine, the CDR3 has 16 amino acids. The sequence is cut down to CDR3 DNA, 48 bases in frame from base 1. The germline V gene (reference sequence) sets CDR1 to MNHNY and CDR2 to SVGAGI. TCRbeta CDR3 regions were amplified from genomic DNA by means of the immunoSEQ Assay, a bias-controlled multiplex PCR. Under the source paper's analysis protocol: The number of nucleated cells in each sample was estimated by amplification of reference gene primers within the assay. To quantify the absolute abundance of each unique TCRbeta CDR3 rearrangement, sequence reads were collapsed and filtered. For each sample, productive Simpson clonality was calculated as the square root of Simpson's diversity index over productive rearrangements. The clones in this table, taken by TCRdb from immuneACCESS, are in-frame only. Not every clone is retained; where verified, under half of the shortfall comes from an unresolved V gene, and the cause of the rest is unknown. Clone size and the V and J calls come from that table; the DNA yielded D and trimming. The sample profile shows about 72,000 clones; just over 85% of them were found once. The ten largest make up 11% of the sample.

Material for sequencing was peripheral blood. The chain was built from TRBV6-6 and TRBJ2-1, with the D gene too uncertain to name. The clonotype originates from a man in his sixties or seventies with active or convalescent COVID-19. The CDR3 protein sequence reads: CASSRDRVSSYNEQFF. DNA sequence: TGTGCCAGCAGTCGAGATAGAGTCTCCTCCTACAATGAGCAGTTCTTC.